The 21 T cell receptor beta chains given below trace back to one sample, sequenced in a study of read filtering for tumor transcriptome and immune sequencing. This library used roughly 430 ng RNA and molecular barcoded adaptors spanning alpha/delta and beta/gamma chains. TCRdb redid the calling of the reads with MiXCR, one entry per CDR3 protein. The sample records around 140,000 distinct CDR3 sequences, 13% being singletons. The sample comprised a population of CD138-negative cells sorted from bone marrow. The receptors here all came from a donor aged 40 or over with multiple myeloma.

The sample holds a few counts of this clonotype. This likely reflects a read error, since a far larger clone is one base away. Here the CDR3 omits its conserved ending phenylalanine or tryptophan, so a read error is the likely source. J is TRBJ2-7 and V is TRBV7-6; 10 nucleotides align to TRBD1. Germline V gene lookup returns CDR1 SGHVS and CDR2 FNYEAQ. The ends lost 5 bases at V and 2 bases at J; junction bases unmatched: 3. This CDR3 is built from 14 residues. CDR3 amino acids: CASSLGQGAYEQYS. The CDR3 DNA sequence: TGTGCCAGCAGCCTCGGACAGGGGGCCTACGAGCAGTACTCC.

This clonotype was seen at least ten times. J is TRBJ1-1 and V is TRBV6-5; TRBD1 might be the D (5 bases). This CDR3 has 16 amino acids. Looked up from germline, CDR1 is MNHEY and CDR2 is SVGAGI. Trimming took 0 bases from V and 5 from J, leaving 16 bases between them. The CDR3 loop is CASSYSKLGLRTEAFF. The CDR3 region has the DNA TGTGCCAGCAGTTACTCGAAGTTGGGGCTCAGAACTGAAGCTTTCTTT.

On this clonotype: A much more abundant neighbour one base away suggests this may be a read error. Since no conserved phenylalanine or tryptophan closes the CDR3, a read error is the likely cause. CDR3 DNA: TGTGCCAGCAGTGAGCGGGACTCTATTAATTCACCCCTCCACTTA. It is translated as CASSERDSINSPLHL. The rearrangement uses TRBV2 and TRBJ1-6; maybe TRBD1 (5 bases). This CDR3 has 15 residues. Trimming stripped 3 bases from V and 6 bases from J, with 12 bases between. The germline gives CDR1 SNHLY, CDR2 FYNNEI.

A note on this clonotype: A read error may explain this, as a much larger clone is one base away. The chain joins TRBV12-3 or TRBV12-4 to TRBJ2-5; the match to TRBD2 covers 7 bases. This CDR3 has 12 residues. The CDR3 bases are TGTGCCAACAGTTCGAGTCCTAGGACTAGGTACTTC. Encoded protein: CANSSSPRTRYF.

This clonotype has a count of ten or more. This chain joins TRBV12-3 or TRBV12-4 and TRBJ2-1; 11 nucleotides agree with TRBD1. The trim removed 6 bases at V and 3 bases at J, leaving 7 bases unmatched. The CDR3 runs 16 residues. CDR3 protein: CASSNRGTGGYNEQFF. Here the CDR3 DNA reads TGTGCCAGCAGCAATCGAGGGACAGGGGGCTACAATGAGCAGTTCTTC.

As to this clonotype: This sequence may be a read error, since a much larger clone differs from it by one base. The genes are TRBV7-2 and TRBJ2-1, with TRBD2 identical over 9 bases. The CDR3 runs to 15 residues. The V gene's germline CDR1 is SGHTA and CDR2 FQGNSA. V lost 5 bases to trimming and J lost 6 bases; unmatched junction nucleotides: 8. CDR3 nucleotides: TGTGCCAGCAGCCGCGGGAGGGCCGACTCCAATGAGCAGTTCTTC. It encodes CASSRGRADSNEQFF. The entire variable domain, with the rest obtained from reference TRBV7-2 and TRBJ2-1, is as follows: GAGVSQSPSNKVTEKGKDVELRCDPISGHTALYWYRQSLGQGLEFLIYFQGNSAPDKSGLPSDRFSAERTGGSVSTLTIQRTQQEDSAVYLCASSRGRADSNEQFFGPGTRLTVL.

The sample holds a few counts of this clonotype. A read error is the likely source, as a far larger clone sits one nucleotide away. The chain couples TRBV6-5 to TRBJ1-1; tentatively, D is TRBD1 (5 bases). V gave up 0 bases and J gave up 6 bases, with 14 bases separating them. Germline CDR1 and CDR2: MNHEY and SVGAGI. The CDR3 covers 15 residues. This CDR3 reads CASSYSAVGGAEAFF. The CDR3 DNA sequence: TGTGCCAGCAGTTACTCGGCGGTGGGGGGAGCTGAAGCTTTCTTT.

This clonotype has at least ten counts. The chain uses TRBV4-2 and TRBJ1-1, with D possibly TRBD1 on 6 matching bases. The CDR3 contains 16 residues. V lost 1 base, J lost 7 bases, and 19 bases lay in between. CDR1 is LGHNA and CDR2 is YNFKEQ in the germline V gene. Here the CDR3 DNA reads TGTGCCAGCAGCCAAGCTCAGGGGACCTCAATGTTTGAAGCTTTCTTT. It encodes CASSQAQGTSMFEAFF.

This clonotype has at least ten counts. The V and J genes are TRBV13 and TRBJ1-1, with D uncertain. This CDR3 is built from 15 residues. Germline V gives CDR1 PRHDT, CDR2 FYEKMQ (reference sequence). Trimming pared 1 base from V and 1 base from J, leaving 10 bases between. CDR3 residues: CASSLVGTKNTEAFF. The CDR3 DNA is TGTGCCAGCAGCTTAGTAGGCACTAAGAACACTGAAGCTTTCTTT.

The V call is TRBV6-5, the J call TRBJ2-7; no firm D call. V lost 2 bases to trimming and J lost 4 bases, with 24 bases between them. There are 18 residues in the CDR3. CDR1 and CDR2 from the germline V gene are MNHEY and SVGAGI. The CDR3 nucleotides read TGTGCCAGCAGTTACATCAACTCGGGTAGGTTGGAGATTTACGAGCAGTACTTC. This gives the protein CASSYINSGRLEIYEQYF.

In this sample, this clonotype turned up many times. V and J are TRBV20-1 and TRBJ2-5, with a weak D call TRBD2 (7 bases). This CDR3 comprises 15 residues. V lost 5 bases, J lost 1 base, and 17 bases lay in between. Looked up from germline, CDR1 is DFQATT and CDR2 is SNEGSKA (reference sequence). The CDR3 sequence: CSAGGGWLSQETQYF. In DNA form, the CDR3 reads TGCAGTGCTGGGGGGGGCTGGCTGAGCCAAGAGACCCAGTACTTC.

Details on this clonotype: A much larger clone is a single base away; this may be a read error. V usage is TRBV5-1 and J usage is TRBJ1-1, with 10 bases identical to TRBD1. The V gene's germline CDR1 is SGHRS and CDR2 YFSETQ. V dropped 4 bases and J dropped 4; count of bases not matched to a gene: 10. The length of the CDR3 is 16 residues. The CDR3, as DNA: TGCGCCAGCAGCCCAAGGACAGGGGGGTCGAGCACTGAAGCTTTCTTT. It codes for CASSPRTGGSSTEAFF.

This clonotype was seen at least ten times. The gene calls are TRBV6-1 and TRBJ2-6; unclear D gene. CDR1 and CDR2 from the germline V gene are MNHNS and SASEGT. This CDR3 comprises 15 residues. The V gene lost 6 bases and the J gene lost 0 bases, with 9 bases spanning the gap. The CDR3 loop is CASRRKSSGANVLTF. CDR3 nucleotides: TGTGCCAGCAGACGTAAATCCTCTGGGGCCAACGTCCTGACTTTC.

In this sample, this clonotype turned up many times. The chain links TRBV28 to TRBJ2-3; TRBD2 agrees at 7 bases. V lost 1 base to trimming and J lost 4 bases; unmatched junction nucleotides: 8. CDR3 size: 16 residues. Germline-derived CDR1 and CDR2 are MDHEN and SYDVKM. CDR3 nucleotides: TGTGCCAGCAGTTTATTCCCCTGGACTAGACCAGATACGCAGTATTTT. Its protein is CASSLFPWTRPDTQYF. The full variable domain, with the rest looked up from reference TRBV28 and TRBJ2-3, is DVKVTQSSRYLVKRTGEKVFLECVQDMDHENMFWYRQDPGLGLRLIYFSYDVKMKEKGDIPEGYSVSREKKERFSLILESASTNQTSMYLCASSLFPWTRPDTQYFGPGTRLTVL.

This clonotype was seen ten or more times. The CDR3 DNA sequence: TGTGCCAGTAGTATAGAGGGCCCTGAGAATCTCCAGCATTTT. This encodes CASSIEGPENLQHF. This sequence joins TRBV19 and TRBJ1-5; D not resolved. CDR3 length: 14 residues. Germline V CDR1 and CDR2: LNHDA, SQIVND (reference sequence). The V and J ends lost 0 bases and 12 bases respectively, with 15 bases between them.

This clonotype showed up many times. The chain has TRBV18 and TRBJ2-1, with D possibly being TRBD2 (6 bases). Germline V gene data show CDR1 as KGHSH and CDR2 as LQKENI. This CDR3 has 15 amino acids. Trimming removed 3 bases from V and 6 bases from J, with 15 bases in between. CDR3 sequence (DNA): TGTGCCAGCTCACCCCCCGAAGGACTACTCAATGAGCAGTTCTTC. Translation: CASSPPEGLLNEQFF.

This clonotype occurred many times. The rearrangement uses TRBV7-9 and TRBJ2-1; the match to TRBD2 covers 10 bases. The CDR3 consists of 16 residues. Germline V gene sequence: CDR1 SEHNR, CDR2 FQNEAQ (reference sequence). Trimming took 3 bases from V and 6 from J; bases not matched to a gene: 8. This CDR3 reads CASSLGRLAGVNEQFF. The CDR3 bases are TGTGCCAGCAGCTTGGGTCGGCTAGCGGGAGTCAATGAGCAGTTCTTC. The full variable domain, rest sourced from reference TRBV7-9 and TRBJ2-1, is DTGVSQNPRHKITKRGQNVTFRCDPISEHNRLYWYRQTLGQGPEFLTYFQNEAQLEKSRLLSDRFSAERPKGSFSTLEIQRTEQGDSAMYLCASSLGRLAGVNEQFFGPGTRLTVL.

At least ten counts were recorded for this clonotype. A read error may produce the germline difference seen at one junction end. V is TRBV20-1 and J is TRBJ2-1; 9 bases align to TRBD2. The CDR3 length is 14 residues. Germline V gene sequence: CDR1 DFQATT, CDR2 SNEGSKA (reference sequence). The CDR3 nucleotides are TGCAGTGCTAGTGCCGGCGGGAGGGCCAGTGAGCAGCTCTTC. Amino acids: CSASAGGRASEQLF.

The DNA for the CDR3 is TGTGCCACCAGCAGAGTGGGAGGACTGTTCACCGGGGAGCTGTTTTTT. Protein sequence: CATSRVGGLFTGELFF. The chain is built from TRBV15 and TRBJ2-2; TRBD2 is a possible D gene (6 bases). The germline CDR1 and CDR2 sequences are LNHNV and YYDKDF (reference sequence). The CDR3 length is 16 residues. Trimming stripped 1 base from V and 4 bases from J, with 13 bases between.

This clonotype showed up just a few times. This chain joins TRBV10-3 and TRBJ2-2; the match to TRBD2 covers 7 bases. Germline CDR1 reads ENHRY; CDR2 reads SYGVKD. CDR3 size: 14 residues. Trimming removed 6 bases from V and 4 bases from J; junction bases left unmatched: 5. DNA for the CDR3: TGTGCCATCAGAAGCGGGGACCTCACCGGGGAGCTGTTTTTT. Protein sequence: CAIRSGDLTGELFF.

In this sample, this clonotype turned up many times. The rearrangement links TRBV4-3 to TRBJ2-7; a possible D gene is TRBD2 (6 bases). This CDR3 has 17 residues. The V end was cut by 3 bases, the J end by 2 bases, with 20 bases between. Germline lookup yields CDR1 LGHNA and CDR2 YSLEER. CDR3 amino acids: CASSHFTSGLQTYEQYF. DNA for the CDR3: TGCGCCAGCAGCCACTTTACCTCGGGACTCCAGACCTACGAGCAGTACTTC.